Listed below are T cell receptor beta chains from one sample, sequenced in a study of glioma-infiltrating T cells. TCRdb re-called the multiplex PCR reads with MiXCR, one entry per CDR3 protein. The table records roughly 100,000 distinct CDR3 sequences, around 31% of them present only once. Source material: glioma tissue, nonneoplastic brain tissue, or PBMCs (not recorded which). All receptors derive from a human donor with low-grade glioma or glioblastoma, undergoing nonglioma brain surgery, or in good health (not recorded which). CDR3s include the opening cysteine and the closing phenylalanine or tryptophan. D genes are given only for firm matches. Not every row has a clone size; where given, it reads once, few, many or a size class.

>many|TRBD2|TRBV24-1|TRBJ2-1
CATSDYGSGVFYNEQFF
TGTGCCACCAGTGACTATGGAAGCGGGGTTTTCTACAATGAGCAGTTCTTC
>many|NA|TRBV10-3|TRBJ1-3
CAIGSSSGNTIYF
TGTGCCATCGGGTCGAGCTCTGGAAACACCATATATTTT
>NA|NA|TRBV12-3/TRBV12-4|TRBJ1-3
CASSGVTGNTIYF
TGTGCCAGCTCGGGGGTAACTGGAAACACCATATATTTT
>many|TRBD1|TRBV24-1|TRBJ2-5
CATGLRGRETQYF
TGTGCCACCGGTTTAAGGGGGCGGGAGACCCAGTACTTC
>many|TRBD2|TRBV20-1|TRBJ2-3
CSARDQSGGGTDTQYF
TGCAGTGCTAGAGATCAGAGCGGGGGGGGCACAGATACGCAGTATTTT
>many|NA|TRBV7-2|TRBJ2-5
CASSSRGAERETQYF
TGTGCCAGCAGCTCCCGGGGGGCGGAGAGAGAGACCCAGTACTTC
>NA|NA|TRBV6-1|TRBJ1-1
CASSEQGVGAFF
TGTGCCAGCAGTGAACAGGGAGTTGGGGCTTTCTTT
>many|TRBD1|TRBV27|TRBJ1-1
CASSSWTGYTEAFF
TGTGCCAGCAGTTCCTGGACAGGTTACACTGAAGCTTTCTTT
>NA|TRBD1|TRBV12-3/TRBV12-4|TRBJ2-7
CASSGRGQSYEQYF
TGTGCCAGCAGTGGCCGGGGACAGAGTTACGAGCAGTACTTC
>once|NA|TRBV30|TRBJ1-1
CAWSIDGNTEASF
TGTGCCTGGAGTATTGACGGGAACACTGAAGCTTCCTTT
>many|NA|TRBV6-6|TRBJ2-7
CASSYSNEDYEQYF
TGTGCCAGCAGTTACTCAAACGAGGACTACGAGCAGTACTTC
>many|NA|TRBV6-6|TRBJ1-1
CASSYSGPVNTEAFF
TGTGCCAGCAGTTACTCAGGACCGGTCAACACTGAAGCTTTCTTT
>many|NA|TRBV20-1|TRBJ1-6
CSARPWVNQNNSPLHF
TGCAGTGCTAGGCCCTGGGTTAATCAAAATAATTCACCCCTCCACTTT
>few|NA|TRBV2|TRBJ2-1
CASIVRGSYNEQFF
TGTGCCAGCATAGTCAGGGGTTCCTACAATGAGCAGTTCTTC
>NA|NA|TRBV11-2|TRBJ1-5
CASSLAGGSNQTQHF
TGTGCCAGCAGCTTAGCGGGCGGAAGCAATCAAACCCAGCATTTT
>few|NA|TRBV7-9|TRBJ2-5
CASSLTVGRETQYF
TGTGCCAGCAGTCTAACGGTGGGGCGAGAGACCCAGTACTTC
>few|TRBD2|TRBV7-3|TRBJ2-1
CASSLTARTSGALYNEQFF
TGTGCCAGCAGCTTAACAGCCAGGACTAGCGGGGCTCTCTACAATGAGCAGTTCTTC
>few|NA|TRBV12-3/TRBV12-4|TRBJ2-1
CASGLRDLYNEQFF
TGTGCCAGCGGATTGCGGGATCTTTACAATGAGCAGTTCTTC
>many|NA|TRBV6-1|TRBJ2-3
CATANRDDTQYF
TGTGCCACCGCAAACAGGGATGATACGCAGTATTTT
>medium-sized|NA|TRBV20-1|TRBJ2-7
CSARDWNTLSYEQYF
TGCAGTGCTAGAGATTGGAATACCCTCTCCTACGAGCAGTACTTC
>NA|NA|TRBV20-1|TRBJ2-5
CSAHGAGQETQYF
TGCAGTGCTCACGGCGCGGGGCAAGAGACCCAGTACTTC
>NA|NA|TRBV27|TRBJ1-5
CAGSSPGNQPKHF
TGTGCCGGCAGTTCACCAGGCAATCAGCCCAAGCATTTT
>NA|NA|TRBV14|TRBJ2-1
CASSQVTFAEQFF
TGTGCCAGCAGCCAAGTGACCTTCGCTGAGCAGTTCTTC
>many|NA|TRBV7-2|TRBJ1-3
CASSLGQLSGNTIYF
TGTGCCAGCAGCTTAGGACAGCTTTCTGGAAACACCATATATTTT
>NA|NA|TRBV20-1|TRBJ1-5
CSVPSGEKPQHF
TGCAGTGTCCCATCAGGGGAAAAGCCCCAGCATTTT
>NA|TRBD2|TRBV19|TRBJ2-3
CASSDQRGVNTQYF
TGTGCCAGTAGTGACCAGCGGGGAGTAAATACGCAGTATTTT
>many|TRBD2|TRBV6-2/TRBV6-3|TRBJ2-7
CASSYSRGEGEQYF
TGTGCCAGCAGTTACTCTCGGGGGGAAGGCGAGCAGTACTTC
>many|NA|TRBV28|TRBJ1-1
CASRDQVNTEAFF
TGTGCCAGCAGGGATCAGGTCAACACTGAAGCTTTCTTT
>many|NA|TRBV5-4|TRBJ1-1
CASSTGLSNTEAFF
TGTGCCAGCAGCACGGGACTGTCGAACACTGAAGCTTTCTTT
>few|TRBD1|TRBV5-5|TRBJ2-7
CASSSPETGGPEQYF
TGTGCCAGCAGCTCGCCCGAGACAGGGGGACCCGAGCAGTACTTC
>many|NA|TRBV28|TRBJ2-7
CASSSIRDTSSYEQYF
TGTGCCAGCAGTTCAATCCGGGACACCAGCTCCTACGAGCAGTACTTC
>few|NA|TRBV5-4|TRBJ2-7
CASSLKPGLGNYEQYF
TGTGCCAGCAGCTTGAAGCCTGGACTGGGGAACTACGAGCAGTACTTC
>NA|NA|TRBV6-5|TRBJ2-7
CASSEEGTPRSEQYF
TGTGCCAGCAGTGAGGAAGGGACTCCCCGTAGCGAGCAGTACTTC
>many|NA|TRBV6-2/TRBV6-3|TRBJ2-2
CASSYFGGNTGELFF
TGTGCCAGCAGTTACTTCGGGGGGAACACCGGGGAGCTGTTTTTT
>NA|NA|TRBV3-1|TRBJ1-2
CASSQGGVYGYTF
TGTGCCAGCAGCCAGGGGGGCGTCTACGGCTACACCTTC
>many|NA|TRBV27|TRBJ1-5
CASSYASDASQPQHF
TGTGCCAGCAGTTATGCCTCAGATGCCAGTCAGCCCCAGCATTTT
>few|NA|TRBV9|TRBJ1-1
CASSTGLEAFF
TGTGCCAGCAGCACAGGGCTTGAAGCTTTCTTT
>NA|NA|TRBV3-1|TRBJ1-1
CASSHWGRGDTEAFF
TGTGCCAGCAGCCATTGGGGGCGGGGGGACACTGAAGCTTTCTTT
>NA|TRBD1|TRBV12-5|TRBJ1-5
CASGLTGGNQPQHF
TGTGCTAGTGGCCTGACAGGGGGCAATCAGCCCCAGCATTTT
>few|NA|TRBV3-1|TRBJ2-7
CASSQVGVEQYF
TGTGCCAGCAGCCAAGTTGGGGTCGAGCAGTACTTC
>many|TRBD1|TRBV6-1|TRBJ1-3
CASSEGGQNGRNTIYF
TGTGCCAGCAGTGAAGGGGGACAGAACGGCCGAAACACCATATATTTT
>many|TRBD2|TRBV7-8|TRBJ2-5
CASSGLAEETQYF
TGTGCCAGCAGTGGACTAGCGGAAGAGACCCAGTACTTC
>few|NA|TRBV29-1|TRBJ1-2
CSAGGGPVANYGYTF
TGCAGCGCGGGGGGCGGTCCGGTAGCTAACTATGGCTACACCTTC
>NA|TRBD1|TRBV29-1|TRBJ1-2
CSVGGGGGYTF
TGCAGCGTTGGAGGAGGGGGCGGCTACACCTTC
>many|NA|TRBV4-3|TRBJ2-3
CASSQEVSSTDTQYF
TGCGCCAGCAGCCAAGAGGTCTCGAGCACAGATACGCAGTATTTT
>many|NA|TRBV2|TRBJ2-3
CASSERGGAGSTDTQYF
TGTGCCAGCAGTGAAAGGGGGGGGGCTGGGAGCACAGATACGCAGTATTTT
>many|NA|TRBV14|TRBJ2-7
CASSPQALSPSF
TGTGCCAGCAGTCCTCAAGCCCTTTCCCCTTCCTTC
>many|NA|TRBV6-1|TRBJ1-4
CASSQQGRAQKLFF
TGTGCCAGCAGTCAACAGGGAAGGGCCCAAAAACTGTTTTTT